The following is a T cell receptor (beta chain) sequence with its context. What it recognizes is unknown. This entry comes from a study of cytomegalovirus exposure and HLA in healthy donors. Whole-study findings and limits: A missense variant in DCLRE1C was later tied to TCR beta V- and J-gene trimming. Presence/absence analyses assumed roughly uniform sequencing depth across donors, which may not hold. Most CMV-associated TCR beta chains were later found to appear HLA-restricted.

Healthy bone marrow donors made up the donors. With 0 bases clipped from V and 7 bases from J, the junction kept 12 bases outside the gene matches. The CDR3 loop spans 17 amino acids. The germline gives CDR1 LGHNA, CDR2 YSLEER. Primers for the PCR totalled 60 Vbeta and 13 Jbeta. TCRdb keeps only in-frame clones here, not all; method: immunoSEQ multiplex PCR. The sample gives over 150,000 clones, approximately 80% of which show up once; about 9.5% is in the top ten. The gene calls are TRBV4-3 and TRBJ1-2, with 9 positions matching TRBD1. This clonotype originated in a man aged 18 to 30 in good health and CMV-seropositive. The sample consisted of PBMCs. The chain's CDR3 is CASSQEYSHRGLFGYTF. The CDR3 DNA reads TGCGCCAGCAGCCAAGAATACTCTCACAGGGGGCTTTTTGGCTACACCTTC.